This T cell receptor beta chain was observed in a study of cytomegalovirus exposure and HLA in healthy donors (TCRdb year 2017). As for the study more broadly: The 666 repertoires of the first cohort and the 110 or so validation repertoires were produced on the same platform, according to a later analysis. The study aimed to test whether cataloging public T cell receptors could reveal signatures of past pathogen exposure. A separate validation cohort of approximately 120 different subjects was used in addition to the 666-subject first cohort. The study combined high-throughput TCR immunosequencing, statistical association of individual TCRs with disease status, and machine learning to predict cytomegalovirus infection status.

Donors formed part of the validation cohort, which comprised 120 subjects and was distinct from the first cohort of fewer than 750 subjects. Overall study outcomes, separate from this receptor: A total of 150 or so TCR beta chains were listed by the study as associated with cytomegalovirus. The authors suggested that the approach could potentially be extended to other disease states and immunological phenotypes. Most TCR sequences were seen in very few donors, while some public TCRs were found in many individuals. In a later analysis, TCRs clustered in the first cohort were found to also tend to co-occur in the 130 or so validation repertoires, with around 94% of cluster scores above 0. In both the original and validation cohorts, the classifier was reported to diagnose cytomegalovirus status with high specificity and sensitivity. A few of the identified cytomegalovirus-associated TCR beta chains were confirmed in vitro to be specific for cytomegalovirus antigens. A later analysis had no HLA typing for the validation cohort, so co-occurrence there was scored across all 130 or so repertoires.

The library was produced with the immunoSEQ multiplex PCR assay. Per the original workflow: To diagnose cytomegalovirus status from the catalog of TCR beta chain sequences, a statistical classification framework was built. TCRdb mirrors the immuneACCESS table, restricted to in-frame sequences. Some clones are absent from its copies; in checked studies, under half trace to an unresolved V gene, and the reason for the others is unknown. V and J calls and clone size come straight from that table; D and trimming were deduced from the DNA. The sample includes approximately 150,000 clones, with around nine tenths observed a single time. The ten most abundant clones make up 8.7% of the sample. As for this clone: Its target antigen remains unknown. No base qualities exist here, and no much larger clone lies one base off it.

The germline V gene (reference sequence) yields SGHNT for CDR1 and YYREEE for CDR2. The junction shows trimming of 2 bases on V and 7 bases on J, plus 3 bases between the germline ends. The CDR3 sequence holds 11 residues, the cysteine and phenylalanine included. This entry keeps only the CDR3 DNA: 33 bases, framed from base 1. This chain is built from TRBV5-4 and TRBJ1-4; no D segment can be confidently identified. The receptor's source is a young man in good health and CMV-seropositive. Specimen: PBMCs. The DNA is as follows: TGTGCCAGCAGCTTCGGTGAAAAACTGTTTTTT. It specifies CASSFGEKLFF.